The 16 T cell receptor beta chains listed next were all sequenced from one sample in a study of T cells in Graves' hyperthyroidism and ophthalmopathy. Amplification of TCR beta CDR3 regions was performed using RNA transcripts as template. The TCR CDR3 first-round RT-PCR relied on the HTBI primer set. TCRdb used MiXCR to reprocess the multiplex PCR reads, holding one entry per CDR3 protein. The sample carries almost 50,000 distinct CDR3 sequences, approximately 50% recorded once. The sequenced material came from peripheral blood or thyroid tissue (not recorded which). These receptors were obtained from a man aged 18 to 30 with Graves' hyperthyroidism.

The chain carries TRBV12-3 or TRBV12-4 and TRBJ2-3; D ambiguous. V was shortened by 2 bases and J by 2 bases, with 8 bases between the two germline ends. The CDR3 consists of 14 residues. DNA of the CDR3: TGTGCCAGCAGTTTAAGGCTACCCACAGATACGCAGTATTTT. It encodes CASSLRLPTDTQYF.

This clonotype was seen many times. Here the CDR3 DNA reads TGTGCCAGCAGCACGTTACGCAGCCCCAGTCGGCTTGGCTACACCTTC. Translated: CASSTLRSPSRLGYTF. The genes are TRBV11-2 and TRBJ1-2, with D uncertain. CDR1 and CDR2 (germline): SGHAT, FQNNGV. Trimming removed 5 bases at V and 7 bases at J, with 23 bases between. This CDR3 contains 16 residues. The variable domain in full, with the rest retrieved from reference TRBV11-2 and TRBJ1-2, is EAGVAQSPRYKIIEKRQSVAFWCNPISGHATLYWYQQILGQGPKLLIQFQNNGVVDDSQLPKDRFSAERLKGVDSTLKIQPAKLEDSAVYLCASSTLRSPSRLGYTFGSGTRLTVV.

The sample holds many counts of this clonotype. The chain employs TRBV27 and TRBJ1-1; 8 bases match TRBD1. This CDR3 is 14 amino acids long. V lost 3 bases and J lost 4; bases outside the gene matches: 4. Germline CDR1 reads MNHEY; CDR2 reads SMNVEV (reference sequence). CDR3 protein: CASSFRQGSTEAFF. DNA for the CDR3: TGTGCCAGCAGTTTCCGACAGGGGTCCACTGAAGCTTTCTTT.

This clonotype was counted at least ten times. The J gene is TRBJ2-7, the V gene TRBV28; no clear D. The CDR3 spans 17 residues. Germline lookup yields CDR1 MDHEN and CDR2 SYDVKM. The V end lost 5 bases, the J end lost 1 base, and 21 bases lay between the germline ends. As DNA, the CDR3 is TGTGCCAGCAGTCCCCGAGGTACGCCTGGCCTATCCTACGAGCAGTACTTC. Protein product: CASSPRGTPGLSYEQYF.

Details on this clonotype: One end of the junction does not line up with germline, which may come from a read error. This rearrangement joins TRBV7-9 to TRBJ2-3, with 9 bases matching TRBD2. Per the germline V gene, CDR1 is SEHNR and CDR2 is FQNEAQ (reference sequence). CDR3 length equals 16 residues. This chain's CDR3 is CAGSPRTSVSTDTQYF. The CDR3 DNA reads as TGTGCCGGCAGCCCCCGGACTAGCGTTAGCACGGATACGCAGTATTTT.

The chain joins TRBV20-1 to TRBJ2-7; D possibly corresponds to TRBD2 (5 bases). The V gene's germline CDR1 is DFQATT and CDR2 SNEGSKA (reference sequence). The V gene lost 8 bases and the J gene lost 3 bases, with 11 bases spanning the gap. The CDR3 spans 11 residues. In nucleotides, the CDR3 is TGCAGTCCGTCGGCGGGCTACGAGCAGTACTTC. Its translation is CSPSAGYEQYF.

The chain's CDR3 is CSVGEWQNTEAFF. The CDR3 DNA reads TGCAGCGTTGGGGAGTGGCAAAACACTGAAGCTTTCTTT. The V gene is TRBV29-1, the J gene TRBJ1-1; D gene uncertain. From germline, CDR1 is SQVTM and CDR2 ANQGSEA. Trimming stripped 4 bases from V and 2 bases from J, with 11 bases between. The CDR3 extends over 13 amino acids.

This clonotype was counted ten times or more. The chain is built from TRBV19 and TRBJ1-2; no firm D call. V lost 4 bases, J lost 2 bases, and 8 bases lay in between. This CDR3 region has 13 residues. The V gene's germline CDR1 is LNHDA and CDR2 SQIVND (reference sequence). The CDR3 is CASSSTRNYGYTF. The CDR3 DNA reads as TGTGCCAGTAGTAGCACGAGAAACTATGGCTACACCTTC.

V gene TRBV9 combines with J gene TRBJ2-1, with D unresolved. Germline CDR1 and CDR2: SGDLS and YYNGEE. This CDR3 comprises 13 residues. V lost 1 base and J 3 bases, leaving 5 bases between the germline ends. CDR3 sequence: CASSVLDYNEQFF. Here the CDR3 DNA reads TGTGCCAGCAGCGTATTAGACTACAATGAGCAGTTCTTC.

In the case of this clonotype: A much larger clone lies one base from this, so it may be a read error. This chain uses TRBV12-3 or TRBV12-4 with TRBJ1-4; 11 bases align to TRBD1. This CDR3 has 17 amino acids. The CDR3 reads CASSELDRGRLTEKPFF. CDR3 DNA sequence: TGTGCCAGCAGTGAACTGGACAGGGGGCGCCTCACTGAAAAACCGTTTTTT.

This chain joins TRBV25-1 and TRBJ1-6; D might be TRBD1 (5 bases). Per germline, CDR1 MGHDK and CDR2 SYGVNS. Trimming took 2 bases from V and 7 from J, leaving 18 bases between them. The CDR3 runs 17 residues. For the CDR3, the DNA is TGTGCCAGCAGTGAAAAAAGGTGGGGGACGGTCAATTCACCCCTCCACTTT. Its protein is CASSEKRWGTVNSPLHF.

The chain is built from TRBV29-1 and TRBJ1-1; TRBD1 aligns across 7 bases. V was pared by 7 bases and J by 7 bases, with 9 bases of the junction left unmatched. CDR1 is SQVTM and CDR2 is ANQGSEA in the germline V gene. The CDR3 contains 12 residues. In DNA, the CDR3 is TGCAGCGCAGTCAGGGGGGGGAGTGAAGCTTTCTTT. It yields the protein CSAVRGGSEAFF.

This clonotype was found many times. The chain recombines TRBV7-7 with TRBJ2-3, with 7 bases aligning to TRBD1. The CDR3 extends over 13 amino acids. Germline loops: CDR1 SSHAT, CDR2 FNYEAQ (reference sequence). Trimming removed 4 bases from V and 4 bases from J; junction bases left unmatched: 2. CDR3 in amino acids: CASSSDRADTQYF. The CDR3 DNA sequence: TGTGCCAGCAGCTCTGACAGGGCAGATACGCAGTATTTT.

This chain joins TRBV5-1 and TRBJ2-5; 8 nucleotides match TRBD1. This CDR3 is 13 amino acids long. V gave up 4 bases and J gave up 6 bases; unmatched junction bases: 5. CDR1 is SGHRS and CDR2 is YFSETQ in the germline V gene. The CDR3 coding sequence is TGCGCCAGCAGCGCGGGACAGGTCCAGACCCAGTACTTC. It is translated as CASSAGQVQTQYF.

The chain employs TRBV7-2 and TRBJ1-2; TRBD1 matches 11 bases. CDR3 length: 17 amino acids. Germline V lookup: CDR1 SGHTA, CDR2 FQGNSA. Germline trimming cut 4 bases from V and 4 bases from J; bases unmatched to any gene: 11. The CDR3 sequence is CASSSFPGQGGGYGYTF. The CDR3 coding sequence is TGTGCCAGCAGCTCCTTTCCGGGACAGGGGGGTGGCTATGGCTACACCTTC. Looking up the rest from reference TRBV7-2 and TRBJ1-2 gives the full variable domain: GAGVSQSPSNKVTEKGKDVELRCDPISGHTALYWYRQSLGQGLEFLIYFQGNSAPDKSGLPSDRFSAERTGGSVSTLTIQRTQQEDSAVYLCASSSFPGQGGGYGYTFGSGTRLTVV.

As concerns this clonotype: This could be a read error, since a much larger clone is one nucleotide away. Given the absence of the conserved phenylalanine or tryptophan at the CDR3 end, a read error is likely. The rearrangement joins TRBV12-3 or TRBV12-4 to TRBJ1-2, with TRBD1 identical over 9 bases. The V segment lost 5 bases and the J segment 5 bases; nucleotides outside the gene matches: 6. The CDR3 runs to 14 residues. The CDR3 here is CASSPGDRVYGYTS. CDR3 in DNA: TGTGCCAGCAGTCCCGGGGACAGGGTTTATGGCTACACCTCC.